These 18 T cell receptor beta chains were sequenced from one sample in a study of tumor and adjacent non-tumor tissue in lung cancer. A modified ARM-PCR protocol with three rounds of nested PCR amplified TCRbeta. MiXCR, applied by TCRdb to the multiplex PCR reads, yields one record per CDR3 protein. The data contain approximately 90,000 distinct CDR3 sequences, around 65% of them singletons. No cell sorting was done before RNA was extracted from the tissue. Sequencing was done on a sample of lung tumor tissue. The receptors originated from a man aged 65-85 years with non-small cell lung cancer.

A note on this clonotype: A much larger clone is a single base away; this may be a read error. The gene calls are TRBV29-1 and TRBJ1-2; 11 nucleotides align to TRBD1. The CDR3 loop spans 12 amino acids. With 7 bases clipped from V and 10 bases from J, the junction kept 8 bases outside the gene matches. Germline V gene sequence: CDR1 SQVTM, CDR2 ANQGSEA. CDR3 DNA sequence: TGCAGCGCAGGACAGGGGGCGCAAGACTACACCTTC. It yields the protein CSAGQGAQDYTF.

CDR3 region: CASSPTGTGDHNEQFF. In DNA form, the CDR3 reads TGCGCCAGCAGCCCGACCGGGACAGGGGACCACAATGAGCAGTTCTTC. This chain uses TRBV5-1 with TRBJ2-1; TRBD1 matches 10 bases. V shed 4 bases, J shed 5 bases, and the junction held 9 bases outside the gene matches. The germline gives CDR1 SGHRS, CDR2 YFSETQ. The CDR3 covers 16 residues.

The count of this clonotype is one. A junction end diverges from the germline sequence, so it may reflect a read error. CDR3 loop: CVSSFNEPQHF. The CDR3 DNA sequence: TGTGTCAGCAGTTTTAATGAGCCCCAGCATTTT. V and J are TRBV12-3 or TRBV12-4 and TRBJ1-5; no firm D call. CDR3 length: 11 amino acids.

On this clonotype: One end of the junction is discordant with germline, which a read error may explain. The chain links TRBV4-1 to TRBJ2-5; TRBD2 agrees at 7 bases. This CDR3 has 16 residues. CDR1 MGHRA and CDR2 YSYEKL come from the germline V gene. The CDR3 sequence: CASSQDRTSAQEIQYF. Here the CDR3 DNA reads TGCGCCAGCAGCCAAGATAGGACTAGTGCCCAAGAGATCCAGTACTTC.

Comments on this clonotype: One end of the junction is discordant with germline, which a read error may explain. The chain is built from TRBV11-1 and TRBJ2-3; D possibly corresponds to TRBD2 (5 bases). Per the germline V gene, CDR1 is SGHAT and CDR2 is FQDESV (reference sequence). CDR3 length: 16 amino acids. CDR3 nucleotides: TGTGCCCGCAGCGGTCTTGGGGTAGGCTTAACAGATACGCAGTATTTT. It is translated as CARSGLGVGLTDTQYF.

With respect to this clonotype: The junction differs from germline at one of its ends, possibly a read error. The V call is TRBV11-2, the J call TRBJ2-3; D ambiguous. CDR1 and CDR2 from the germline V gene are SGHAT and FQNNGV. The CDR3 runs 13 residues. The CDR3 sequence is CASSASTRGTQFF. CDR3 DNA: TGTGCCAGCAGCGCAAGCACGCGTGGTACGCAGTTTTTT.

Concerning this clonotype itself: Germline and junction disagree at one end, which may indicate a read error. The chain carries TRBV5-4 and TRBJ2-1; TRBD2 aligns across 8 bases. Germline V CDR1 and CDR2: SGHNT, YYREEE (reference sequence). CDR3 length equals 16 residues. The CDR3 protein is CASSSGTSFSYNKQFF. Here the CDR3 DNA reads TGCGCCAGCAGTAGCGGGACAAGCTTTTCCTACAATAAGCAGTTCTTC. The whole variable domain, remainder taken from reference TRBV5-4 and TRBJ2-1, is ETGVTQSPTHLIKTRGQQVTLRCSSQSGHNTVSWYQQALGQGPQFIFQYYREEENGRGNFPPRFSGLQFPNYSSELNVNALELDDSALYLCASSSGTSFSYNKQFFGPGTRLTVL.

In this sample, this clonotype turned up many times. A junction end diverges from the germline sequence, so it may reflect a read error. V is TRBV11-2 and J is TRBJ2-3; TRBD2 matches at 11 bases. This CDR3 has 21 residues. Germline V CDR1 and CDR2: SGHAT, FQNNGV. The CDR3 spells CASGFRGPGQSRLAGLNTQYF. CDR3 bases: TGTGCCAGCGGCTTTCGCGGACCGGGACAGTCCCGACTAGCGGGGCTGAATACGCAGTATTTT.

The chain has TRBV6-1 and TRBJ2-6; TRBD1 is a possible D gene (6 bases). V shed 4 bases and J shed 14 bases, with 24 bases lying between them. CDR3 length: 16 amino acids. Germline CDR1 MNHNS, CDR2 SASEGT. Here the CDR3 DNA reads TGTGCCAGCAGTGCCGAGGACAGCTCTGGGACCAATATCCTGACTTTC. Translating gives CASSAEDSSGTNILTF.

Regarding this clonotype: The junction departs from the called germline gene at one end, perhaps through a read error. The chain recombines TRBV6-1 with TRBJ1-6; TRBD1 agrees at 7 bases. Germline V gene data show CDR1 as MNHNS and CDR2 as SASEGT. The CDR3 is made up of 16 amino acids. DNA of the CDR3: TGTGCCAGCAGAGACAGGGCAGACTCATATAATTCACCCCTCAACTTT. Translated: CASRDRADSYNSPLNF.

As concerns this clonotype: A read error may explain this, as a much larger clone is one base away. The chain combines TRBV20-1 with TRBJ2-7; D perhaps matches TRBD2 (5 bases). Germline V gene sequence: CDR1 DFQATT, CDR2 SNEGSKA (reference sequence). Trimming removed 2 bases from V and 2 bases from J, with 13 bases in between. This CDR3 region has 14 residues. CDR3 sequence reads: CSARNFLAAYEQYF. As DNA, the CDR3 is TGCAGTGCTAGAAACTTTCTAGCCGCCTACGAGCAGTACTTC.

Regarding this clonotype: Being one base from a much bigger clone, this may be a read error. The chain links TRBV30 to TRBJ2-2, with D perhaps matching TRBD2 (7 bases). The CDR3 has 12 amino acids. Germline V gene sequence: CDR1 GTSNPN, CDR2 SVGIG (reference sequence). The CDR3 sequence: CAWEGGLREPFF. The CDR3 nucleotides are TGTGCTTGGGAGGGGGGGCTACGGGAGCCGTTTTTT.

This clonotype was seen only a few times. A much more abundant neighbour one base away suggests this may be a read error. This rearrangement joins TRBV6-4 to TRBJ2-3, with 9 positions matching TRBD2. The CDR3 has 16 residues. Germline assignment: CDR1 MRHNA and CDR2 SNTAGT. This CDR3 is CVSSQSLSGGTDTQYF. CDR3 sequence (DNA): TGTGTCAGCAGCCAATCCCTAAGCGGGGGGACAGATACGCAGTATTTT.

The genes are TRBV5-5 and TRBJ2-3; no definite D call. V was clipped by 1 base and J by 6 bases, with 18 bases between them. This CDR3 spans 16 amino acids. Per the germline V gene, CDR1 is SGHKS and CDR2 is YYEKEE (reference sequence). CDR3 sequence reads: CASSLKWTTGWDTQYF. The CDR3 region has the DNA TGTGCCAGCAGCTTGAAATGGACCACCGGGTGGGATACGCAGTATTTT.

The table lists this clonotype with a count of one. Germline is not matched at one junction end, which may reflect a read error. The rearrangement links TRBV2 to TRBJ1-3; a weak D match, TRBD1 (6 bases). This CDR3 is 14 amino acids long. Germline V gene lookup returns CDR1 SNHLY and CDR2 FYNNEI. CDR3 residues: CANSEGGGGNTIYF. The CDR3 bases are TGTGCCAACAGTGAAGGGGGAGGAGGAAACACCATATATTTT.

CDR3 region: CSVGGRAAETQYF. CDR3 DNA: TGCAGCGTTGGTGGGAGGGCCGCTGAGACCCAGTACTTC. The V gene is TRBV29-1, the J gene TRBJ2-5, with 7 bases lining up with TRBD2. Germline V CDR1 and CDR2: SQVTM, ANQGSEA. CDR3 length: 13 residues. V was clipped by 4 bases and J by 5 bases; unmatched bases: 7.

Ten or more counts support this clonotype. The V call is TRBV29-1, the J call TRBJ2-1; D gene unclear. The CDR3 is 18 amino acids. CDR1 SQVTM and CDR2 ANQGSEA come from the germline V gene. Trimming removed 5 bases from V and 3 bases from J, with 26 bases in between. The CDR3 DNA follows: TGCAGCGTTCACACTTCTAGGGCCCAACCCCTAAACTACAATGAGCAGTTCTTC. Its protein product is CSVHTSRAQPLNYNEQFF.

This clonotype was detected many times. The genes are TRBV6-1 and TRBJ2-7; D is uncertain. Trimming left V 8 bases short and J 3 bases short, with 8 bases between. There are 11 residues in the CDR3. The germline CDR1 and CDR2 sequences are MNHNS and SASEGT. CDR3: CASRALYEQYF. The CDR3 nucleotides read TGTGCCAGCCGGGCACTCTACGAGCAGTACTTC.